This TCR beta chain came from a study of Ad26.COV2.S vaccination and SARS-CoV-2 variants. Whole-study context: Intramuscular Ad26.COV2.S at 5x10^10 or 1x10^11 viral particles. Whole-study results and caveats: Substantial breadth in spike-specific CD8+ and CD4+ T cell responses was reportedly seen after vaccination.

The treatment was: some 19 received Ad26.COV2.S at low or high dose, single or two shots; a few received placebo; per-sample allocation not given. Sample collection was performed on day 63 after the first vaccine or placebo injection. TCRdb's table, derived via immunoSEQ multiplex PCR, lists solely in-frame clones and lacks some. The sample records about 350,000 clones, approximately 84% being singletons. The CDR3 is made up of 16 amino acids. V lost 4 bases, J lost 4 bases, and 8 bases stayed unmatched. Germline lookup yields CDR1 SGHAT and CDR2 FQNNGV. Details on this clone: Antigen unknown.

The chain employs TRBV11-2 and TRBJ1-1, with 11 positions matching TRBD1. This TCR was recovered from a person between 18 and 59 years old who received the Ad26.COV2.S COVID-19 vaccine or a placebo. The input for sequencing was peripheral blood, taken in a trial of Ad26.COV2.S vaccine versus placebo. DNA of the CDR3: TGTGCCAGCAGCTGGCCCGAGGGACAGGGGGTCACTGAAGCTTTCTTT. Translation gives CASSWPEGQGVTEAFF.